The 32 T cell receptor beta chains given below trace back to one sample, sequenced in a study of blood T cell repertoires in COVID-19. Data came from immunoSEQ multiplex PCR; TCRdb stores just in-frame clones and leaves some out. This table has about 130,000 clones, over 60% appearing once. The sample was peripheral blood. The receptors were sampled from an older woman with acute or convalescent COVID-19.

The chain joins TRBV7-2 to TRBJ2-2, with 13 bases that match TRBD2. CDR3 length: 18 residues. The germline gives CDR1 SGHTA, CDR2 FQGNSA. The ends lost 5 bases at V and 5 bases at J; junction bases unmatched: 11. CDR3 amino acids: CASSRRTSGSGRTGELFF. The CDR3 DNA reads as TGTGCCAGCAGCCGGAGGACTAGCGGGAGTGGGAGGACCGGGGAGCTGTTTTTT.

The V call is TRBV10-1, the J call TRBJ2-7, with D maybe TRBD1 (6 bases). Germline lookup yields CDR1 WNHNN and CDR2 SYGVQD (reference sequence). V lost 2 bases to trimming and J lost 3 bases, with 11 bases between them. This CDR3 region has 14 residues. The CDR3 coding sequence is TGCGCCAGCAGTGAGGGGCAGGGGAGCTACGAGCAGTACTTC. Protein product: CASSEGQGSYEQYF.

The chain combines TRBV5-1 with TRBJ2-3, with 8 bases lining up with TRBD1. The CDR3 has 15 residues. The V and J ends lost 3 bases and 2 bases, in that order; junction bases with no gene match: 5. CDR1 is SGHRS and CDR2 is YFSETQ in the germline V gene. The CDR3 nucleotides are TGCGCCAGCAGCTCCAGGGGGCTTAACACAGATACGCAGTATTTT. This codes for CASSSRGLNTDTQYF.

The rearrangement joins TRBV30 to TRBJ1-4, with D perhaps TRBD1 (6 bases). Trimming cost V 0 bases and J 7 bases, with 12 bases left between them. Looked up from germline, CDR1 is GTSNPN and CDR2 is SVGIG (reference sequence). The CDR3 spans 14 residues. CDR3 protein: CAWSVKGGSEKLFF. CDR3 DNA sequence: TGTGCCTGGAGTGTTAAGGGGGGGAGTGAAAAACTGTTTTTT. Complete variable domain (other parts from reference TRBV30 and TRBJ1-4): SQTIHQWPATLVQPVGSPLSLECTVEGTSNPNLYWYRQAAGRGLQLLFYSVGIGQISSEVPQNLSASRPQDRQFILSSKKLLLSDSGFYLCAWSVKGGSEKLFFGSGTQLSVL.

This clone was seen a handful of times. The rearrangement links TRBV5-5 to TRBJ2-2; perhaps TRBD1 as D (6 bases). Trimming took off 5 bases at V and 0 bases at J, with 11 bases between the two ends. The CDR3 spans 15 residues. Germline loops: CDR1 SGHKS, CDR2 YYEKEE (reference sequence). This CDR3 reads CASSLQGTNTGELFF. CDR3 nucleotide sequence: TGTGCCAGCAGTTTGCAGGGGACGAACACCGGGGAGCTGTTTTTT.

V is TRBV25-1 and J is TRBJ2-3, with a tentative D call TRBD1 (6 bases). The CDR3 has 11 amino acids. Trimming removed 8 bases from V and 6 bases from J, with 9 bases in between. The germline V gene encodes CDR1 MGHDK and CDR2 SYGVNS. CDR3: CASAQGDTQYF. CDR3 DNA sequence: TGTGCCAGCGCACAGGGCGATACGCAGTATTTT.

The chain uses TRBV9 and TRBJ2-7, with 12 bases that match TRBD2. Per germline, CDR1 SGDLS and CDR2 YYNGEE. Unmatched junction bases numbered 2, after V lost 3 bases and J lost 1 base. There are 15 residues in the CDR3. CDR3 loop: CASSAGLAGSYEQYF. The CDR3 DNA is TGTGCCAGCAGCGCCGGACTAGCGGGATCCTACGAGCAGTACTTC.

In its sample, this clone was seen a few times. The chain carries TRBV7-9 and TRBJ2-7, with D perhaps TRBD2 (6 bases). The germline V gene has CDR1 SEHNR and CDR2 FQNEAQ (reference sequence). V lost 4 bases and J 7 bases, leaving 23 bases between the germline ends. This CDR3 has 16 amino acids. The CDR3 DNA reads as TGTGCCAGCAGCTCTACCCTAGTGCAGGGCGGGGTTGAGCAGTACTTC. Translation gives CASSSTLVQGGVEQYF. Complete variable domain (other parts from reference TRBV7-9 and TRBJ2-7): DTGVSQNPRHKITKRGQNVTFRCDPISEHNRLYWYRQTLGQGPEFLTYFQNEAQLEKSRLLSDRFSAERPKGSFSTLEIQRTEQGDSAMYLCASSSTLVQGGVEQYFGPGTRLTVT.

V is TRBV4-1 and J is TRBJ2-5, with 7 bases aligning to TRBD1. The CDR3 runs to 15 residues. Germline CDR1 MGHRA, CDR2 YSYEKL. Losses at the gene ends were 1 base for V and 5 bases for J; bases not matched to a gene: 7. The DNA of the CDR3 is TGCGCCAGCAGCCAAGGAGGGGGCTTGTGGGAGACCCAGTACTTC. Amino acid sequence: CASSQGGGLWETQYF.

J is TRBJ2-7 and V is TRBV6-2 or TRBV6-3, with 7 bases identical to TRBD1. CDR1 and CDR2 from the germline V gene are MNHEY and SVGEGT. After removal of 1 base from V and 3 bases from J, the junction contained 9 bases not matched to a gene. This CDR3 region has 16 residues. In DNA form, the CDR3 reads TGTGCCAGCAGTTACTGGGGCAGGGGGATCGGCTACGAGCAGTACTTC. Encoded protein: CASSYWGRGIGYEQYF.

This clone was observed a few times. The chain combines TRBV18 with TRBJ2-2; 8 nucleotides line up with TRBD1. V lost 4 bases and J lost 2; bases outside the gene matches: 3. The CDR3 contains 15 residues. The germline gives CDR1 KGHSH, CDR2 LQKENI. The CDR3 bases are TGTGCCAGCTCACAGGGACAGGATAACACCGGGGAGCTGTTTTTT. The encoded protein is CASSQGQDNTGELFF.

The CDR3 region is CASSDARVKLFF. For the CDR3, the DNA is TGTGCCAGCAGTGACGCCCGGGTGAAACTGTTTTTT. The chain is built from TRBV6-1 and TRBJ1-4; D gene ambiguous. The V gene's germline CDR1 is MNHNS and CDR2 SASEGT. V lost 3 bases to trimming and J lost 11 bases, with 10 bases between them. The CDR3 sequence is 12 residues long.

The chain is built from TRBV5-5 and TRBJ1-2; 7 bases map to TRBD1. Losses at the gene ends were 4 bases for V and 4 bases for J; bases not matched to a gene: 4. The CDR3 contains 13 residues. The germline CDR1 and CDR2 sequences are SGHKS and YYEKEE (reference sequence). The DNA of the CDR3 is TGTGCCAGCAGCCTGACAGGGCGCTATGGCTACACCTTC. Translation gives CASSLTGRYGYTF.

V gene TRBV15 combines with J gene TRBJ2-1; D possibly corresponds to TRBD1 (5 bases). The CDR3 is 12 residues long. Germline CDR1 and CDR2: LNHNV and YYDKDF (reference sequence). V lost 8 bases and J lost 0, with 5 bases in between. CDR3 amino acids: CATDSSYNEQFF. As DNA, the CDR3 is TGTGCCACCGACAGCTCCTACAATGAGCAGTTCTTC. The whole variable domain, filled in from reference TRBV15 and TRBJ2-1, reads DAMVIQNPRYQVTQFGKPVTLSCSQTLNHNVMYWYQQKSSQAPKLLFHYYDKDFNNEADTPDNFQSRRPNTSFCFLDIRSPGLGDTAMYLCATDSSYNEQFFGPGTRLTVL.

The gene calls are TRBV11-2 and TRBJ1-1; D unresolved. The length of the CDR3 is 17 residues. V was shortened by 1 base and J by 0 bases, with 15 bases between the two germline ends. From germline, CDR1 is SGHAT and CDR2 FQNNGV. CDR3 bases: TGTGCCAGCAGCTTAGGTGGCCTTCTGGGCATGAACACTGAAGCTTTCTTT. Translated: CASSLGGLLGMNTEAFF.

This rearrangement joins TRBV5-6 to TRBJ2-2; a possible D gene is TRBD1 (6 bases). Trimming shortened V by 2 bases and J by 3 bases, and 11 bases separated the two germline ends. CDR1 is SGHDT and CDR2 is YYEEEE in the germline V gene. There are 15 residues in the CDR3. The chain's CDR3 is CASSLGAGDTGELFF. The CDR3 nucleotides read TGTGCCAGCAGCTTAGGGGCAGGGGACACCGGGGAGCTGTTTTTT.

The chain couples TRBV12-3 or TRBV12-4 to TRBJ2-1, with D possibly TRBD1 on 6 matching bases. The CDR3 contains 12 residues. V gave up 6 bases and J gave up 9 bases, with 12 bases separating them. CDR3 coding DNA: TGTGCCAGCAGCCCCGGACAGATTGAGCAGTTCTTC. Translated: CASSPGQIEQFF.

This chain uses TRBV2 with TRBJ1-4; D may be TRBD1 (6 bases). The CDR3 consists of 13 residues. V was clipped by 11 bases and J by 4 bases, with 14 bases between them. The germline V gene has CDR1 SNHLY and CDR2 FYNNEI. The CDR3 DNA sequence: TGTGCCTCCCGCGGACAGTATAATGAAAAACTGTTTTTT. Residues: CASRGQYNEKLFF.

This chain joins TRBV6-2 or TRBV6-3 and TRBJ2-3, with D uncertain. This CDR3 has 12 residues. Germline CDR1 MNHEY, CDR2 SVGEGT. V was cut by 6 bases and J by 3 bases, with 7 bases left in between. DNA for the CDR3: TGTGCCAGCAGCCCCGGGACAGATACGCAGTATTTT. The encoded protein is CASSPGTDTQYF.

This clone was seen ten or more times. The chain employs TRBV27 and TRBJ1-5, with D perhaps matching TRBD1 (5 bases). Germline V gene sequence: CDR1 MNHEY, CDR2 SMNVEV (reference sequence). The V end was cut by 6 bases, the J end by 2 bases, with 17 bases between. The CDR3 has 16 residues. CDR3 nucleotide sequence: TGTGCCAGCAGGGAACACGGGGGAGAGGGCAATCAGCCCCAGCATTTT. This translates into CASREHGGEGNQPQHF.

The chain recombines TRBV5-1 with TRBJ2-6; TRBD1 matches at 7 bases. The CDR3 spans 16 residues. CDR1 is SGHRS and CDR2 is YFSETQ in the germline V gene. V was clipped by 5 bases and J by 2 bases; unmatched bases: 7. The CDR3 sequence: CASSLDRAPGANVLTF. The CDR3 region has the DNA TGCGCCAGCAGTCTCGACAGGGCACCTGGGGCCAACGTCCTGACTTTC.

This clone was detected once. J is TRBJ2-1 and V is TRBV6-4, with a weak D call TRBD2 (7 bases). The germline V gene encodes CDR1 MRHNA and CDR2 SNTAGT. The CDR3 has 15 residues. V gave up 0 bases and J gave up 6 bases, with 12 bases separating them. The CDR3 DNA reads TGTGCCAGCAGTGACTCTTCTAGGGGGGGCAATGAGCAGTTCTTC. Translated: CASSDSSRGGNEQFF.

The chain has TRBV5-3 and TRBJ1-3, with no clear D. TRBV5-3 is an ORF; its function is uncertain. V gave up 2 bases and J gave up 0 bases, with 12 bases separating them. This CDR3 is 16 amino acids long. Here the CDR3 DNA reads TGTGCCAGAAGCTTCCCCCGAGGGAGCTCTGGAAACACCATATATTTT. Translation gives CARSFPRGSSGNTIYF.

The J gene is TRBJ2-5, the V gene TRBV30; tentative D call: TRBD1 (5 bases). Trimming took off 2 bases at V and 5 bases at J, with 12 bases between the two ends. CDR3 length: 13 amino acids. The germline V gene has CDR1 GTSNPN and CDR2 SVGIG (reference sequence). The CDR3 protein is CAWSQGGWETQYF. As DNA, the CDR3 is TGTGCCTGGAGTCAGGGTGGCTGGGAGACCCAGTACTTC.

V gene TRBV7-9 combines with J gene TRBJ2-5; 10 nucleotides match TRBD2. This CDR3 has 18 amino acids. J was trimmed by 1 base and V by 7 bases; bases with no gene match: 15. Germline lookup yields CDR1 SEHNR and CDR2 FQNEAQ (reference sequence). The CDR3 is CASNQGLAFTSGQETQYF. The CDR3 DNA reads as TGTGCCAGCAACCAGGGACTAGCGTTCACTTCGGGCCAAGAGACCCAGTACTTC.

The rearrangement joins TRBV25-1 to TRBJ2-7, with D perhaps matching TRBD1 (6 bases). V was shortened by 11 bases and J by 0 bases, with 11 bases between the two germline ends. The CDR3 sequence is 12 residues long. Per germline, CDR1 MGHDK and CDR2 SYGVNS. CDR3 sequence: CAPTRGSYEQYF. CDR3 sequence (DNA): TGTGCCCCGACCAGGGGCTCCTACGAGCAGTACTTC.

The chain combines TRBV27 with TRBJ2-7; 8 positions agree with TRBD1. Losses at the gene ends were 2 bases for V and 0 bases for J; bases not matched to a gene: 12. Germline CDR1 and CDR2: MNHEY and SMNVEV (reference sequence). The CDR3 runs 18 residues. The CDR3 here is CASSLSPPGQAFSYEQYF. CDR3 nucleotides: TGTGCCAGCAGTTTAAGTCCGCCGGGACAGGCCTTCTCCTACGAGCAGTACTTC.

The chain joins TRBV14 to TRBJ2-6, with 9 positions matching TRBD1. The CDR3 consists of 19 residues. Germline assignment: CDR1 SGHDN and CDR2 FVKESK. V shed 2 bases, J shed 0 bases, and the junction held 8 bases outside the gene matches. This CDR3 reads CASSQRLGQGRSGANVLTF. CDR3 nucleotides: TGTGCCAGCAGCCAACGTCTGGGACAGGGACGCTCTGGGGCCAACGTCCTGACTTTC.

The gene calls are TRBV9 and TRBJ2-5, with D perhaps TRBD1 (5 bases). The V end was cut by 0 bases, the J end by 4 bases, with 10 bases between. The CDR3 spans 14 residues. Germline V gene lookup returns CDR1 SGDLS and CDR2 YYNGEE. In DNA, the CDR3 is TGTGCCAGCAGCGTAGGTTCAGGGCGAGAGACCCAGTACTTC. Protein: CASSVGSGRETQYF.

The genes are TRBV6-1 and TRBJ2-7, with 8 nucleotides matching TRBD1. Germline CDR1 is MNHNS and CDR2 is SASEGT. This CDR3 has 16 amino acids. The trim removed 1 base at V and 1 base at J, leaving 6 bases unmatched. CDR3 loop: CASSEDRQGLSYEQYF. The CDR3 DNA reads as TGTGCCAGCAGTGAAGATCGACAGGGGCTGTCCTACGAGCAGTACTTC.

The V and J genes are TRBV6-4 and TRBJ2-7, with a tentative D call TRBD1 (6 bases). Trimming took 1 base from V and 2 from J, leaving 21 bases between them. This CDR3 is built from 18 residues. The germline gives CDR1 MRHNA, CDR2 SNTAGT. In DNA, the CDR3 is TGTGCCAGCAGTGACTTAAAAGTCGAGGGGGACGGTACCTACGAGCAGTACTTC. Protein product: CASSDLKVEGDGTYEQYF.

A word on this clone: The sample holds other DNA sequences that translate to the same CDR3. CDR3 sequence: CASSSRQGTDTQYF. DNA of the CDR3: TGTGCCAGCAGCTCTCGACAGGGGACAGATACGCAGTATTTT. V and J are TRBV13 and TRBJ2-3, with 8 nucleotides matching TRBD1. Germline CDR1 reads PRHDT; CDR2 reads FYEKMQ (reference sequence). There are 14 residues in the CDR3. The V gene end was trimmed by 4 bases and the J gene end by 3 bases; junction bases not matched to a gene: 3.